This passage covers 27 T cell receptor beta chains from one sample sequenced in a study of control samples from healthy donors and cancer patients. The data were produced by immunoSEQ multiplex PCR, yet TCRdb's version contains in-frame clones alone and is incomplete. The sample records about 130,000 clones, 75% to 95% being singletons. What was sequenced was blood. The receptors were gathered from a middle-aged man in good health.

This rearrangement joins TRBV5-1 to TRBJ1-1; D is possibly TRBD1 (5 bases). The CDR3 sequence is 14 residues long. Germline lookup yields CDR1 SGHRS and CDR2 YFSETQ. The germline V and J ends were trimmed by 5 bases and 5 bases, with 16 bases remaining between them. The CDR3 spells CASSGIGGETEAFF. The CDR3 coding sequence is TGCGCCAGCAGTGGGATCGGAGGGGAGACTGAAGCTTTCTTT.

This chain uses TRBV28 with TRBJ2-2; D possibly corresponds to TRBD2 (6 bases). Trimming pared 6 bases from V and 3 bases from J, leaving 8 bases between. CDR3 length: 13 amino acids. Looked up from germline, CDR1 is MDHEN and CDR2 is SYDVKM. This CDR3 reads CASRWGDTGELFF. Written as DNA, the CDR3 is TGTGCCAGCAGATGGGGGGACACCGGGGAGCTGTTTTTT.

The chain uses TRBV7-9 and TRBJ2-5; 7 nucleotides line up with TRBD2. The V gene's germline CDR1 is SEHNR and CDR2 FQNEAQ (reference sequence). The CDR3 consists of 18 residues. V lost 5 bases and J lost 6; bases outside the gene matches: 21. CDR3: CASSGLGLQLTKLKTQYF. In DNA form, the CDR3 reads TGTGCCAGCAGCGGGTTGGGACTACAACTAACCAAACTGAAGACCCAGTACTTC.

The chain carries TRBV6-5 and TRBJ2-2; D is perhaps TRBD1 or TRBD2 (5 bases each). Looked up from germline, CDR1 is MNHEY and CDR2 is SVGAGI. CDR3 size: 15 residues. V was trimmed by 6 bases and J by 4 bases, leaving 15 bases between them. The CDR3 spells CASRGDPPFTGELFF. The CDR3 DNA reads TGTGCCAGCAGGGGGGACCCCCCCTTCACCGGGGAGCTGTTTTTT.

Here the CDR3 DNA reads TGTGCCTGGGGCTTCTCCGGGGGGGCGAGCAATCAGCCCCAGCATTTT. It translates to CAWGFSGGASNQPQHF. The chain combines TRBV30 with TRBJ1-5; the D gene is possibly TRBD1 (6 bases). Per the germline V gene, CDR1 is GTSNPN and CDR2 is SVGIG (reference sequence). This CDR3 contains 16 residues. Trimming took off 5 bases at V and 1 base at J, with 18 bases between the two ends.

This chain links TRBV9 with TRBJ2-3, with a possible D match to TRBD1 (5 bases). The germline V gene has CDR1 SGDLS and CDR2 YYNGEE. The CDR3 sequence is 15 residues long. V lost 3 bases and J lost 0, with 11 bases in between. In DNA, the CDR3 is TGTGCCAGCAGCGCCACGGCAGGGAGCACAGATACGCAGTATTTT. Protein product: CASSATAGSTDTQYF.

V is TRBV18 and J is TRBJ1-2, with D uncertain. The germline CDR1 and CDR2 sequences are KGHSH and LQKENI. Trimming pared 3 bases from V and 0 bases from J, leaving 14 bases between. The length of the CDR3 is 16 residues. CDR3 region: CASSPLAPPANYGYTF. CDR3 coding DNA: TGTGCCAGCTCACCTCTGGCACCACCCGCTAACTATGGCTACACCTTC.

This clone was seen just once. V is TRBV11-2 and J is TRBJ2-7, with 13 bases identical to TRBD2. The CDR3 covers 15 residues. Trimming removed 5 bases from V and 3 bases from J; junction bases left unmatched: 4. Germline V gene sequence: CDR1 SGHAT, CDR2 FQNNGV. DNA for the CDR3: TGTGCCAGCAGCGTTACTAGCGGGGGGGTCTACGAGCAGTACTTC. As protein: CASSVTSGGVYEQYF. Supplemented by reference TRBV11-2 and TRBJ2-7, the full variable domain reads EAGVAQSPRYKIIEKRQSVAFWCNPISGHATLYWYQQILGQGPKLLIQFQNNGVVDDSQLPKDRFSAERLKGVDSTLKIQPAKLEDSAVYLCASSVTSGGVYEQYFGPGTRLTVT.

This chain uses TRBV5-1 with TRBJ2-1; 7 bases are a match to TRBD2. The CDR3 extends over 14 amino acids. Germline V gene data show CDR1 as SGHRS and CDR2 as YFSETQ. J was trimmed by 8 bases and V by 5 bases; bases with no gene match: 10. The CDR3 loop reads CASRTWGGIYEQFF. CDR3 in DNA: TGCGCCAGCAGGACTTGGGGGGGTATCTATGAGCAGTTCTTC.

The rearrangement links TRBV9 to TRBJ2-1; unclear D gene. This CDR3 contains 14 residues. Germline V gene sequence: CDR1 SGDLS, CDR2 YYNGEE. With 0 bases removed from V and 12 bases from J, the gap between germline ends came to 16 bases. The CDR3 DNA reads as TGTGCCAGCAGCGTAGTTCTCTCGGCGGATGCGCAGTTCTTC. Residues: CASSVVLSADAQFF. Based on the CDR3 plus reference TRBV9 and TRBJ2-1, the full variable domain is DSGVTQTPKHLITATGQRVTLRCSPRSGDLSVYWYQQSLDQGLQFLIQYYNGEERAKGNILERFSAQQFPDLHSELNLSSLELGDSALYFCASSVVLSADAQFFGPGTRLTVL.

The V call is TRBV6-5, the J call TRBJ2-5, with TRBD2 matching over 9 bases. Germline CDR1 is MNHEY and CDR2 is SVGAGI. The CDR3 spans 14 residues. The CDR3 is CAARGGALRETQYF. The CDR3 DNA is TGTGCTGCCCGCGGGGGGGCTTTAAGGGAGACCCAGTACTTC.

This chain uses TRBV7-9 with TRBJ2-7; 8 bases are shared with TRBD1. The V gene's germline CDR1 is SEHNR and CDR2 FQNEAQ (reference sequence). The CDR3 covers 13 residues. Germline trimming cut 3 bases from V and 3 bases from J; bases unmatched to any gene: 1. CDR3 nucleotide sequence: TGTGCCAGCAGCTTGACAGGGGACTACGAGCAGTACTTC. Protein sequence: CASSLTGDYEQYF.

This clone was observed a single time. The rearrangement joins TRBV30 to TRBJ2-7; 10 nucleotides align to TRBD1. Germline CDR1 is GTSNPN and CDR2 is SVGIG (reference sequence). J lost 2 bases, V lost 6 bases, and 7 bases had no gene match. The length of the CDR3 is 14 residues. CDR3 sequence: CACSRGQGAYEQYF. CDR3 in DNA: TGTGCCTGCTCCAGAGGACAGGGGGCCTACGAGCAGTACTTC.

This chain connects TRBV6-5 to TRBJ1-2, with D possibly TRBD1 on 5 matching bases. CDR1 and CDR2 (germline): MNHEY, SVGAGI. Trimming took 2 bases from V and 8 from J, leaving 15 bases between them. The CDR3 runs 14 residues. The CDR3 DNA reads TGTGCCAGCAGTTACGGGCAGGGCTGGGGAGGCTACACCTTC. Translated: CASSYGQGWGGYTF.

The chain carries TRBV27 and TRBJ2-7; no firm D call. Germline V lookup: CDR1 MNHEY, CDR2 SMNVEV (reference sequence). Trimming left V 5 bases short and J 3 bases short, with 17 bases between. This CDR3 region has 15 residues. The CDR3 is CASSPSPRPGYEQYF. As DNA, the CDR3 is TGTGCCAGCAGTCCCTCCCCCAGGCCGGGCTACGAGCAGTACTTC.

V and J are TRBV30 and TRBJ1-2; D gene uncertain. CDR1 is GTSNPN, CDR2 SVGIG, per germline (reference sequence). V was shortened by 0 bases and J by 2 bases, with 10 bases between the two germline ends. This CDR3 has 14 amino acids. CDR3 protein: CAWSVSFGNYGYTF. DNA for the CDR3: TGTGCCTGGAGTGTAAGTTTCGGAAACTATGGCTACACCTTC.

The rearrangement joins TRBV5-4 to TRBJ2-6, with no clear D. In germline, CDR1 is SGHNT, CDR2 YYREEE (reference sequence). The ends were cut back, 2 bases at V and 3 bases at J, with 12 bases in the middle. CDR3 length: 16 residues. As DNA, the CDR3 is TGTGCCAGCAGCTTAAGACTTGGCGGTGGGGCCAACGTCCTGACTTTC. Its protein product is CASSLRLGGGANVLTF.

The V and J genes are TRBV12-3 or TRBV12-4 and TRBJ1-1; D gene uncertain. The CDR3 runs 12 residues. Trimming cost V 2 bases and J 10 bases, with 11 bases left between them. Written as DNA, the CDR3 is TGTGCCAGCAGTTTATTATCGACGGGAGCTTTCTTT. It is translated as CASSLLSTGAFF.

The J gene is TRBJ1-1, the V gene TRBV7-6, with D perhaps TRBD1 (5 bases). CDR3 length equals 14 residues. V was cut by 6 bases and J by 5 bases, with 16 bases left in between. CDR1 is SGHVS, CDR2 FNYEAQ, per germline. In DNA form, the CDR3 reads TGTGCCAGCAGTCACGCGGGGCGTGGAACTGAAGCTTTCTTT. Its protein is CASSHAGRGTEAFF.

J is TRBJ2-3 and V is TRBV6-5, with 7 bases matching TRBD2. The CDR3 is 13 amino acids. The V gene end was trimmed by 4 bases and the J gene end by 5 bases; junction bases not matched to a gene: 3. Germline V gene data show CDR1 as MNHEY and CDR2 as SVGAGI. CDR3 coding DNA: TGTGCCAGCAGTTGGACTAGTGAAGATACGCAGTATTTT. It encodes CASSWTSEDTQYF.

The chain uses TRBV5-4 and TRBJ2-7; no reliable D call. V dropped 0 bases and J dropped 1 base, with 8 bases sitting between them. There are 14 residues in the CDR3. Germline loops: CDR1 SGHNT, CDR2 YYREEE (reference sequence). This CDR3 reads CASSLADGSYEQYF. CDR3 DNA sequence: TGTGCCAGCAGCTTGGCCGACGGATCCTACGAGCAGTACTTC. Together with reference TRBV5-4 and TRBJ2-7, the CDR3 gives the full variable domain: ETGVTQSPTHLIKTRGQQVTLRCSSQSGHNTVSWYQQALGQGPQFIFQYYREEENGRGNFPPRFSGLQFPNYSSELNVNALELDDSALYLCASSLADGSYEQYFGPGTRLTVT.

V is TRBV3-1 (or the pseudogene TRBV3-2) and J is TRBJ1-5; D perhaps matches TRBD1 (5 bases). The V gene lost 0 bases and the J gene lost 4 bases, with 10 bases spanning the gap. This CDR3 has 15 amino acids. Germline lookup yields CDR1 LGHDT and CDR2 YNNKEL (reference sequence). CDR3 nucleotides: TGTGCCAGCAGCCAAGATGGGGCAGGAAATCAGCCCCAGCATTTT. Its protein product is CASSQDGAGNQPQHF.

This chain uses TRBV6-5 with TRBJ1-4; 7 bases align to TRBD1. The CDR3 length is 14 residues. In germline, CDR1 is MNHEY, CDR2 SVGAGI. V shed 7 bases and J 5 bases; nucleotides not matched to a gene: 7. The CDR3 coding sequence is TGTGCCAGCAAACTCGACAGGGTGAATGAAAAACTGTTTTTT. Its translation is CASKLDRVNEKLFF.

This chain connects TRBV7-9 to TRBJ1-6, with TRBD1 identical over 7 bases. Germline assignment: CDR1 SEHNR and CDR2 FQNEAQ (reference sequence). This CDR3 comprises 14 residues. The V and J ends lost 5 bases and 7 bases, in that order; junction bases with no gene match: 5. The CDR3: CASSVTGWNSPLHF. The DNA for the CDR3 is TGTGCCAGCAGCGTGACAGGGTGGAATTCACCCCTCCACTTT.

In nucleotides, the CDR3 is TGTGCCAGCAGGACGGACGTACACTGGGAAGAGACCCAGTACTTC. It translates to CASRTDVHWEETQYF. The chain links TRBV6-6 to TRBJ2-5; no firm D call. The V end lost 6 bases, the J end lost 3 bases, and 17 bases lay between the germline ends. This CDR3 is 15 amino acids long. Germline loops: CDR1 MNHNY, CDR2 SVGAGI (reference sequence).

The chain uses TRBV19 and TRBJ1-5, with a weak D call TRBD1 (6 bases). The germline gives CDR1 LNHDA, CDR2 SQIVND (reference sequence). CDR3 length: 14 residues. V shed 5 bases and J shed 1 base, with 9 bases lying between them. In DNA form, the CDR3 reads TGTGCCAGTAGTTACAGGGAAAGCAATCAGCCCCAGCATTTT. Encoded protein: CASSYRESNQPQHF.

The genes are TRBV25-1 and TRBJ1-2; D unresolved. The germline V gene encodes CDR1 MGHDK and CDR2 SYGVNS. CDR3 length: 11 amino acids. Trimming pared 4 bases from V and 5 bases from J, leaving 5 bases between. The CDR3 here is CASSAGYGYTF. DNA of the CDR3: TGTGCCAGCAGTGCTGGGTATGGCTACACCTTC.